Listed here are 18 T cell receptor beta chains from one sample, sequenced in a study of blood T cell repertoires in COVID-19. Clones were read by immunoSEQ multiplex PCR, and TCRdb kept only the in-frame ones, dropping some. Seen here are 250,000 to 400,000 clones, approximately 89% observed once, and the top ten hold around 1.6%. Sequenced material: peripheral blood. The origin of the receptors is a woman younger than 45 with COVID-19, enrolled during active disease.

CDR3 region: CASSSGGGGYEQYF. As DNA, the CDR3 is TGTGCCAGCAGCTCAGGGGGAGGTGGCTACGAGCAGTACTTC. The rearrangement joins TRBV5-4 to TRBJ2-7; D is perhaps TRBD1 (7 bases). The V gene's germline CDR1 is SGHNT and CDR2 YYREEE (reference sequence). Trimming stripped 3 bases from V and 3 bases from J, with 13 bases between. This CDR3 spans 14 amino acids.

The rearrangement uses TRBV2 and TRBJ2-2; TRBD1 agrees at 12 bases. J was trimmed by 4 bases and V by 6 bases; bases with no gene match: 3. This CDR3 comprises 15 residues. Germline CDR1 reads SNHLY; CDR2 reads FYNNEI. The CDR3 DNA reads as TGTGCCAGCAGGGGACAGGGGGCTACCACCGGGGAGCTGTTTTTT. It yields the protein CASRGQGATTGELFF.

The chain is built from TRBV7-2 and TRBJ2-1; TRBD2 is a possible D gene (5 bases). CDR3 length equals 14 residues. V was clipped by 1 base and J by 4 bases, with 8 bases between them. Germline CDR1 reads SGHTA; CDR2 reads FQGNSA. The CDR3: CASSLVGVYNEQFF. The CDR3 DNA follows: TGTGCCAGCAGCTTAGTCGGGGTTTACAATGAGCAGTTCTTC.

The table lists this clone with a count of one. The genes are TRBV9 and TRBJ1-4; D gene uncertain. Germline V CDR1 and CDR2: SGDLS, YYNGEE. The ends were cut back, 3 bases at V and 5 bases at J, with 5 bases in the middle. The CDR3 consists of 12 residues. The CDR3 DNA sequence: TGTGCCAGCAGCGACAGCAATGAAAAACTGTTTTTT. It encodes CASSDSNEKLFF. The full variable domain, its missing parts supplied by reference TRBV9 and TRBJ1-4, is DSGVTQTPKHLITATGQRVTLRCSPRSGDLSVYWYQQSLDQGLQFLIQYYNGEERAKGNILERFSAQQFPDLHSELNLSSLELGDSALYFCASSDSNEKLFFGSGTQLSVL.

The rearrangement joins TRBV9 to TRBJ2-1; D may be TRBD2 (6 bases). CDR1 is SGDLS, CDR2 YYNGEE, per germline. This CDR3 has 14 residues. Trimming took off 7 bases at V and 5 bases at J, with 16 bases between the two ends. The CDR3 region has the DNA TGTGCCAGCGGCAAAAGGGCGGGGAACAATGAGCAGTTCTTC. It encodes CASGKRAGNNEQFF.

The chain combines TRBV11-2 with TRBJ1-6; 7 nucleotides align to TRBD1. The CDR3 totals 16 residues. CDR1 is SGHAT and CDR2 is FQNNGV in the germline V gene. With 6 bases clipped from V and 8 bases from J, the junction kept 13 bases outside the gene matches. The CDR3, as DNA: TGTGCCAGCAGAACACCGCAGACAGGGTCTTATTCACCCCTCCACTTT. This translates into CASRTPQTGSYSPLHF.

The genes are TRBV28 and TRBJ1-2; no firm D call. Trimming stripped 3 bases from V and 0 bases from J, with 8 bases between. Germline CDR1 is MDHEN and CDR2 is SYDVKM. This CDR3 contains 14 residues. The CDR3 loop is CASSLVGANYGYTF. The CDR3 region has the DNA TGTGCCAGCAGTTTGGTAGGAGCTAACTATGGCTACACCTTC.

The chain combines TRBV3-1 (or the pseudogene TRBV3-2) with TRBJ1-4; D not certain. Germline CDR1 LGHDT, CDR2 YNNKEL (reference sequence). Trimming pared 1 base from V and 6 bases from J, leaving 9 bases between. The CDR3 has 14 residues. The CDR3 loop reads CASSQGPRDEKLFF. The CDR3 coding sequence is TGTGCCAGCAGCCAAGGACCACGGGATGAAAAACTGTTTTTT.

DNA for the CDR3: TGTGCCAGCAGTGAGGGACTAGCGGGCGAGCAGTACGTC. The encoded protein is CASSEGLAGEQYV. This chain joins TRBV28 and TRBJ2-7, with TRBD2 matching 12 bases. This CDR3 contains 13 residues. CDR1 is MDHEN, CDR2 SYDVKM, per germline. V trimming: 5 bases; J trimming: 6 bases; junction bases outside the gene matches: 2.

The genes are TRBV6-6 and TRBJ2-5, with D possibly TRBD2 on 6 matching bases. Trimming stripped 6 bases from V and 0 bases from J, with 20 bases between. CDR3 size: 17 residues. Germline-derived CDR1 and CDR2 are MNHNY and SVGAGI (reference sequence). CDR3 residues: CASSRLVGSLYQETQYF. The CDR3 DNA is TGTGCCAGCAGCCGACTAGTGGGTAGTCTATACCAAGAGACCCAGTACTTC.

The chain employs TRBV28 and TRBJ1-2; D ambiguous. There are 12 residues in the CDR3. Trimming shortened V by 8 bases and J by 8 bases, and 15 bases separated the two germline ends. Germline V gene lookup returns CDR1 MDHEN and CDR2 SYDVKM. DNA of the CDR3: TGTGCCAGCTATGCTCGGGTTGGGGGCTACACCTTC. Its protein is CASYARVGGYTF.

CDR3 nucleotides: TGTGCCAGCAGCTTGGAATATGGGGCTAGCGGGAGAAGCACAGATACGCAGTATTTT. Protein sequence: CASSLEYGASGRSTDTQYF. V is TRBV5-6 and J is TRBJ2-3; 10 bases align to TRBD2. There are 19 residues in the CDR3. Germline V gene data show CDR1 as SGHDT and CDR2 as YYEEEE. The V gene end was trimmed by 0 bases and the J gene end by 0 bases; junction bases not matched to a gene: 10.

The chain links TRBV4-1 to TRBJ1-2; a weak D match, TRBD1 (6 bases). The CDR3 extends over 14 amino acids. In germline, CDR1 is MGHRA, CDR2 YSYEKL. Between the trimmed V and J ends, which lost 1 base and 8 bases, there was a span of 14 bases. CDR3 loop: CASSQGKQGDGYTF. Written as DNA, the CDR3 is TGCGCCAGCAGCCAAGGGAAACAGGGAGACGGCTACACCTTC.

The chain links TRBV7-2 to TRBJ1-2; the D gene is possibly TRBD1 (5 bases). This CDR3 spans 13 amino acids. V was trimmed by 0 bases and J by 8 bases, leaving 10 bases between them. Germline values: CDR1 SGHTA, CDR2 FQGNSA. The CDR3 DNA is TGTGCCAGCAGCTTAGCGACGGGGGAGGGCTACACCTTC. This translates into CASSLATGEGYTF.

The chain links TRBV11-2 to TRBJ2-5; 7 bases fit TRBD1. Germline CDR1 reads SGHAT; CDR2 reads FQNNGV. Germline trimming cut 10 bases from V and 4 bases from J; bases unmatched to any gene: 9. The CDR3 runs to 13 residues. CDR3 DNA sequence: TGTGCCACCAAGGGGGCAGGGCGAGAGACCCAGTACTTC. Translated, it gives CATKGAGRETQYF. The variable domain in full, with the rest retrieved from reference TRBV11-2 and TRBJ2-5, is EAGVAQSPRYKIIEKRQSVAFWCNPISGHATLYWYQQILGQGPKLLIQFQNNGVVDDSQLPKDRFSAERLKGVDSTLKIQPAKLEDSAVYLCATKGAGRETQYFGPGTRLLVL.

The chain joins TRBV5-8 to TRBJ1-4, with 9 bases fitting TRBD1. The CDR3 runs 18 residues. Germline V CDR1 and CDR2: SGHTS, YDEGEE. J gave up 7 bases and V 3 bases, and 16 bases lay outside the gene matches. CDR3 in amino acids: CASSSITGTGLEGEKLFF. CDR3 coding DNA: TGTGCCAGCAGCTCGATAACCGGGACAGGGCTCGAGGGTGAAAAACTGTTTTTT. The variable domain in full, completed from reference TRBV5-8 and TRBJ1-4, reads EAGVTQSPTHLIKTRGQQATLRCSPISGHTSVYWYQQALGLGLQFLLWYDEGEERNRGNFPPRFSGRQFPNYSSELNVNALELEDSALYLCASSSITGTGLEGEKLFFGSGTQLSVL.

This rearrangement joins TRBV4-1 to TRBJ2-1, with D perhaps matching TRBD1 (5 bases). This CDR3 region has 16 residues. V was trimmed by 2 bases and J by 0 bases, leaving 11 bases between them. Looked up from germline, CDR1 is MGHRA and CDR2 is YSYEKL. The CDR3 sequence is CASSQRGRSSYNEQFF. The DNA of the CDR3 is TGCGCCAGCAGCCAAAGGGGCCGGAGCTCCTACAATGAGCAGTTCTTC.

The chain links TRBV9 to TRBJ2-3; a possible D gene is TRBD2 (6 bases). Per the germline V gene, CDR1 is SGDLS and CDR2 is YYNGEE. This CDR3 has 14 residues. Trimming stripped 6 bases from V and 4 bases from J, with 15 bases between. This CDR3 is CASNRPGGADTQYF. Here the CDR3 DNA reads TGTGCCAGCAATCGACCAGGCGGGGCAGATACGCAGTATTTT.